This T cell receptor (beta chain) emerged from a study of OX40 agonist ivuxolimab in advanced cancers. Study details: Patients took ivuxolimab, an agonistic anti-OX40 (CD134) antibody. Regarding the study as a whole: CD8+ T cells were the subset that, on average, had more expanded clones than CD4+.

V was cut by 3 bases and J by 4 bases, with 9 bases left in between. The CDR3 covers 13 residues. Germline V CDR1 and CDR2: MNHEY, SMNVEV (reference sequence). Details on this clone: The antigen is undetermined.

The repertoire was sequenced with immunoSEQ multiplex PCR; TCRdb's copy has only in-frame clones and lacks some. The sample holds roughly 70,000 clones, just under 90% seen once. The sequence was obtained from an adult with an advanced solid tumor such as melanoma, head and neck, liver or kidney cancer. The material sequenced was CD4+ or CD8+ T cells sorted from blood, taken in a trial of the OX40 agonist ivuxolimab. The genes are TRBV27 and TRBJ1-1; D is perhaps TRBD1 (6 bases). The CDR3 DNA sequence: TGTGCCAGCAGTTTTGGGGGGGCCACTGAAGCTTTCTTT. It translates to CASSFGGATEAFF.